This is a list of T cell receptor beta chains from one sample in a study of graft-versus-host responses after intestinal transplantation. The antigens for these receptors are not known. TCRdb's copy holds only in-frame clones and misses some; the assay was immunoSEQ multiplex PCR. The sample has about 130,000 clones; about 93% are singletons. This specimen consisted of unstimulated CD4+ T cells sorted from spleen or lymph node cells, obtained before intestinal transplant. The receptors shown here come from a human donor who received an intestinal transplant. Both conserved end residues are part of each CDR3.

v_gene: TRBV5-6; CDR3aa: CASSLNGYEQYF
v_gene: TRBV9; CDR3aa: CASSVASGIGVGETQYF
v_gene: TRBV28; CDR3aa: CASSLQRLAKNIQYF
v_gene: TRBV19; CDR3aa: CASSSRPRGSSYNEQFF
v_gene: TRBV5-8; CDR3aa: CASSLDLTGYYEQYF
v_gene: TRBV28; CDR3aa: CASSGGTGGNQPQHF
v_gene: TRBV4-1; CDR3aa: CASSRRGGDWTYNEQFF
v_gene: TRBV7-3; CDR3aa: CASSNKDRGGYTF
v_gene: TRBV7-3; CDR3aa: CASSLGAERNAYEQYF
v_gene: TRBV19; CDR3aa: CASKWGGTPNTEAFF
v_gene: TRBV10-2; CDR3aa: CASSVAGGEQYF
v_gene: TRBV27; CDR3aa: CASSSKLPGLALDEQFF
v_gene: TRBV7-9; CDR3aa: CASSYPGERGNEQFF
v_gene: TRBV4-2; CDR3aa: CASSQDRTSGSYNEQFF
v_gene: TRBV6-5; CDR3aa: CASSYGGRLETQYF
v_gene: TRBV5-1; CDR3aa: CASSLEFERSTDTQYF
v_gene: TRBV18; CDR3aa: CASSPPGGNGQPQHF